This T cell receptor beta chain derives from a study of T cells in Graves' hyperthyroidism and ophthalmopathy. Only a few counts were recorded for this clonotype. Its antigen is currently unknown. RNA transcripts served as the template for amplifying TCR beta CDR3 regions. HTBI primers were used for first-round RT-PCR of the TCR CDR3. TCRdb called the multiplex PCR reads again in MiXCR, with one record for every CDR3 protein. The profile shows 450,000 to 700,000 distinct CDR3 sequences, approximately 44% of them singletons. The length of the CDR3 is 16 residues. Trimming left V 5 bases short and J 2 bases short, with 18 bases between. Study-wide findings and caveats: Within blood appeared most thyroid clonotypes that had expanded above 0.001.

The sequencing input was peripheral blood or thyroid tissue (not recorded which). The sequence derives from a young woman with Graves' hyperthyroidism. This rearrangement joins TRBV12-3 or TRBV12-4 to TRBJ1-1; maybe TRBD1 (6 bases). CDR3 bases: TGTGCCAGCAGTCCATACAAAGACAGGATTAACACTGAAGCTTTCTTT. Protein product: CASSPYKDRINTEAFF.